This note documents a single T cell receptor (beta chain) sequence. As yet, its antigen is unknown. The data belong to a study of cytomegalovirus exposure and HLA in healthy donors. The PCR was carried out with 60 Vbeta primers and 13 Jbeta primers. Produced via immunoSEQ multiplex PCR; TCRdb's table is partial and in-frame only. This repertoire shows 110,000 to 150,000 clones, roughly 76% found once; its top ten account for about 3.8%. At sampling all donors were nominally healthy, likely with unrecorded immune exposures. Broader study findings: Published work reported that the classifier diagnosed cytomegalovirus status with high specificity and sensitivity. Within the data, a cluster of highly shared sequence variants was likely a sequencing artifact. Earlier analysis yielded a pattern in which most TCR beta V segments were productive about 90% or about 30% of the time.

Input material: PBMCs. This TCR was recovered from a man between 18 and 35 years old in good health and CMV-seronegative.

CDR3 residues: CASSLPGQGKRTQYF. CDR3 nucleotides: TGTGCCAGCTCCCTCCCGGGACAGGGTAAAAGGACGCAGTATTTT. This chain links TRBV18 with TRBJ2-3; the match to TRBD1 covers 9 bases. V gave up 6 bases and J gave up 9 bases; unmatched junction bases: 13. Germline CDR1 and CDR2: KGHSH and LQKENI. The CDR3 sequence is 15 residues long. The full variable domain, completed using reference TRBV18 and TRBJ2-3, is NAGVMQNPRHLVRRRGQEARLRCSPMKGHSHVYWYRQLPEEGLKFMVYLQKENIIDESGMPKERFSAEFPKEGPSILRIQQVVRGDSAAYFCASSLPGQGKRTQYFGPGTRLTVL.